These T cell receptor beta chains were read from a single sample in a study of CD8 T cells in Susac syndrome. In TCRdb, the immunoSEQ multiplex PCR reads were re-called with MiXCR into one record per CDR3 protein. The table has about 120,000 distinct CDR3 sequences, approximately 90% seen once. Source material: CD8+ T cells from PBMCs. These receptor sequences come from a human donor in good health. CDR3s include the opening cysteine and the closing phenylalanine or tryptophan. Fields, in order: CDR3 DNA, CDR3 protein, V gene, D gene, clone size, J gene. The D gene is left open where the match is weak. Only some rows state a clone size, as once, few, many or a class for expanded clones.

TGTGCCAGCAGTTACTCCGGGACAACCTATCAGCCCCAGCATTTT	CASSYSGTTYQPQHF	TRBV6-2/TRBV6-3	.	.	TRBJ1-5
TGTGCCAGCAGTCTCGACGGGGGAAAGAGTGGCTACACCTTC	CASSLDGGKSGYTF	TRBV12-3/TRBV12-4	.	.	TRBJ1-2
TGTGCCAGCAGCCTTACGACAGGGCTCGAGCAGTACTTC	CASSLTTGLEQYF	TRBV7-6	TRBD1	.	TRBJ2-7
TGTGCCACTGAAGGGACAGGCCCAGATACGCAGTATTTT	CATEGTGPDTQYF	TRBV28	TRBD1	.	TRBJ2-3
TGCAGCGTTGGTCTCGGGCAGGGGGCCGGGGAGCTGTTTTTT	CSVGLGQGAGELFF	TRBV29-1	TRBD1	.	TRBJ2-2
TGCAGCGTTGTACAGGAGGGGGAGACCCAGTACTTC	CSVVQEGETQYF	TRBV29-1	.	.	TRBJ2-5
TGTGCCTGGACCCGGTCATGGGAGCTGTTTTTT	CAWTRSWELFF	TRBV30	.	.	TRBJ2-2
TGTGCCAGCAGCTTAGGGGCCACAGATACGCAGTATTTT	CASSLGATDTQYF	TRBV7-9	.	.	TRBJ2-3
TGTGCCAGTACCACGAACAGGGCGTCCGTATCTGGGGCCAACGTCCTGACTTTC	CASTTNRASVSGANVLTF	TRBV19	.	.	TRBJ2-6
TGTGCCATCAGTAAAACGGACAGGGGGAATGAAAAACTGTTTTTT	CAISKTDRGNEKLFF	TRBV10-3	TRBD1	.	TRBJ1-4
TGTGCCAGCCGCAGCGGGAGGCTGGATACGCAGTATTTT	CASRSGRLDTQYF	TRBV6-2/TRBV6-3	TRBD2	once	TRBJ2-3
TGCAGTGCTAGAGCGGACTGGGCTAGCGGGAGGAGAGCCAAAAACATTCAGTACTTC	CSARADWASGRRAKNIQYF	TRBV20-1	TRBD2	.	TRBJ2-4
TGTGCCAGCAGACCCCCAGGGAGCCAAGAGACCCAGTACTTC	CASRPPGSQETQYF	TRBV6-6	.	once	TRBJ2-5
TGCGCCAGCAGCCAAGGCCGGGAGCGTGAGCAGTTCTTC	CASSQGREREQFF	TRBV4-3	.	few	TRBJ2-1
TGTGCCAGCAGGGGACAGGGGTCTGAAGCTTTCTTT	CASRGQGSEAFF	TRBV27	TRBD1	.	TRBJ1-1
TGTGCCAGCAGTTTGCCCGGGACGGCGAGGTTTGGGGAGCTGTTTTTT	CASSLPGTARFGELFF	TRBV28	.	.	TRBJ2-2
TGTGCCACCAGTGAAACAGGGTTAAGCACAGATACGCAGTATTTT	CATSETGLSTDTQYF	TRBV24-1	.	once	TRBJ2-3
TGTGCCAGCAGCTTTAACAGGAGCCCGGAGTCCCAGCATTTT	CASSFNRSPESQHF	TRBV13	.	.	TRBJ1-5
TGTGCCAGCAGCTTGGGACAGGGAAGGCCCCAGCATTTT	CASSLGQGRPQHF	TRBV7-2	TRBD1	.	TRBJ1-5
TGTGCCAGCAGCGCGTTTGCCGGGACAGCCAACACCGGGGAGCTGTTTTTT	CASSAFAGTANTGELFF	TRBV2	TRBD1	.	TRBJ2-2
TGTGCCAGCAGCCTTATTTCAGGGGTCGGGGAAAAACTGTTTTTT	CASSLISGVGEKLFF	TRBV3-1	.	.	TRBJ1-4
TGCGCCAGCAGCCAAGATTGGCCAGGTGCCCACACTGAAGCTTTCTTT	CASSQDWPGAHTEAFF	TRBV4-3	.	.	TRBJ1-1
TGTGCCAGCAGACCAGGCCAGGGGGTCGGTGGCTACACCTTC	CASRPGQGVGGYTF	TRBV6-5	TRBD1	.	TRBJ1-2
TGCAGCGTTGACAAGGGACCAGGGGCTTTCTTT	CSVDKGPGAFF	TRBV29-1	.	.	TRBJ1-1
TGTGCCTGGAGTGTAAAAAGACGAGTAGCGGGAGGGCCTTTGCCAGATACGCAGTATTTT	CAWSVKRRVAGGPLPDTQYF	TRBV30	TRBD2	once	TRBJ2-3
TGTGCCAGCAGCCACAGACAGGGACCCTACGAGCAGTACTTC	CASSHRQGPYEQYF	TRBV11-1	TRBD1	once	TRBJ2-7
TGTGCCAGCACCACTTGGGAGCAGGATTATGGCTACACCTTC	CASTTWEQDYGYTF	TRBV7-9	.	.	TRBJ1-2
TGCGCCAGTACTGAGAGGCTAGCCAAAAACATTCAGTACTTC	CASTERLAKNIQYF	TRBV23-1	.	.	TRBJ2-4
TGCAGTGCTAGTCTGGGACAGGGGCAAGAAAAACTGTTTTTT	CSASLGQGQEKLFF	TRBV20-1	TRBD1	.	TRBJ1-4
TGTGCCAGCAGCGATACATTGGGACAGGGCACTGAAGCTTTCTTT	CASSDTLGQGTEAFF	TRBV12-3/TRBV12-4	TRBD1	.	TRBJ1-1
TGTGCCAGCACTGAAGGAAGGAGCAATCAGCCCCAGCATTTT	CASTEGRSNQPQHF	TRBV2	.	.	TRBJ1-5